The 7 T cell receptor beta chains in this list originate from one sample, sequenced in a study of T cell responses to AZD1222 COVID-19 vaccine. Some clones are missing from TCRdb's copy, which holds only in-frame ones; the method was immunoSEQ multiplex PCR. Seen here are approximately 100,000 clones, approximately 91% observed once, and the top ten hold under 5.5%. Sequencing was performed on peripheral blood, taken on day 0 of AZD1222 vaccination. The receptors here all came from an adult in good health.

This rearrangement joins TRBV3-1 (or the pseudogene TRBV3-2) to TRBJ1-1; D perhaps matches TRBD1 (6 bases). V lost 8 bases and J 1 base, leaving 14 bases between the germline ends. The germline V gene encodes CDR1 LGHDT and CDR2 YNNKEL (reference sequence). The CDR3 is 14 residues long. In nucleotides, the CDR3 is TGTGCCAGCCGAAGAGGACAGCGGAACACTGAAGCTTTCTTT. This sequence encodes CASRRGQRNTEAFF.

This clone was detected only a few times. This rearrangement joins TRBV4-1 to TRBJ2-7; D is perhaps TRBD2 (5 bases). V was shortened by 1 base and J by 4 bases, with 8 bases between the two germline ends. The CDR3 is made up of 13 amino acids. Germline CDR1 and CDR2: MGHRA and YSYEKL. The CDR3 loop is CASSQVPGYEQYF. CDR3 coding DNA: TGCGCCAGCAGCCAAGTCCCGGGGTACGAGCAGTACTTC.

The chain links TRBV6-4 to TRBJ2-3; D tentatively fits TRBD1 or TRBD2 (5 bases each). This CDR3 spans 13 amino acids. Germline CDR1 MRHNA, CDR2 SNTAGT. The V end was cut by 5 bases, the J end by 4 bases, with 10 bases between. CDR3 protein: CASSYQGADTQYF. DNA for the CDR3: TGTGCCAGCAGTTACCAGGGAGCAGATACGCAGTATTTT.

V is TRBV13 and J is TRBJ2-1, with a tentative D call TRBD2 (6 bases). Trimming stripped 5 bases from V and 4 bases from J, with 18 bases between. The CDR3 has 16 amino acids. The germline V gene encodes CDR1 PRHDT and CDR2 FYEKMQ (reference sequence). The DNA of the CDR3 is TGTGCCAGCAGCCCGGTCGCCATGGGGGGTTACAATGAGCAGTTCTTC. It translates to CASSPVAMGGYNEQFF.

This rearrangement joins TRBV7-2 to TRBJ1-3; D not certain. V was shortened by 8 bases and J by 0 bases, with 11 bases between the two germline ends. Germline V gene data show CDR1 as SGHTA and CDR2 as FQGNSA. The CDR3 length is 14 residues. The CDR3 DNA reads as TGTGCCAGCCGGAACCCCTCCTCTGGAAACACCATATATTTT. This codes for CASRNPSSGNTIYF.

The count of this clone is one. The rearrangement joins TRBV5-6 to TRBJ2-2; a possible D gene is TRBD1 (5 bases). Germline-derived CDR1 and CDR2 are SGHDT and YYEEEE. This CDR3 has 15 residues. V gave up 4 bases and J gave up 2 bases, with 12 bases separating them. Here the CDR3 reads CASSGLGPNTGELFF. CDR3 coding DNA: TGTGCCAGCAGCGGGCTGGGGCCTAACACCGGGGAGCTGTTTTTT.

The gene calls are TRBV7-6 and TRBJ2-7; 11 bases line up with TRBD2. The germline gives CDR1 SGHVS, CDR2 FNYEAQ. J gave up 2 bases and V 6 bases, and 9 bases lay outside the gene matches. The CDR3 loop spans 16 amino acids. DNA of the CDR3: TGTGCCAGCAGTCCAACTAGCGGGGGTAATGCCTACGAGCAGTACTTC. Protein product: CASSPTSGGNAYEQYF.